These 23 T cell receptor beta chains were sequenced from one sample in a study of tumor-infiltrating lymphocytes in primary liver carcinoma. The authors made TCR beta cDNA from 450 to 600 ng total RNA with a constant-region primer. Three nested multiplex PCR rounds, a slightly modified ARM-PCR, produced the libraries for TCR beta. Use of TRBV1-TRBV30 forward primers with a C-beta reverse primer characterized the first two PCR rounds, which lasted about 9 cycles each. Using its own MiXCR run on the multiplex PCR reads, TCRdb lists one record per CDR3 protein. The sample lists approximately 300,000 distinct CDR3 sequences, less than 75% occurring once. The study extracted blood RNA from unsorted whole blood and also extracted germline DNA. Sequenced sample: peripheral blood. These receptors were collected from a man aged 40-55 years with primary liver carcinoma and hepatitis B virus infection.

This clonotype was observed a few times. Because it lacks the conserved phenylalanine or tryptophan at the end, this CDR3 is likely a read error. The V call is TRBV11-2, the J call TRBJ2-1; tentatively, D is TRBD1 (6 bases). Germline CDR1 SGHAT, CDR2 FQNNGV. This CDR3 comprises 15 residues. This CDR3 is CASSLGSSLQGEQFS. Written as DNA, the CDR3 is TGTGCCAGCAGTTTAGGGTCCTCGCTACAGGGTGAGCAGTTCTCC.

Regarding this clonotype: This may be a read error, as it is one base from a much larger clone. The conserved final phenylalanine or tryptophan is absent from the CDR3, which likely points to a read error. This rearrangement joins TRBV29-1 to TRBJ2-3; D is possibly TRBD2 (5 bases). Trimming stripped 6 bases from V and 4 bases from J, with 17 bases between. The length of the CDR3 is 14 residues. Germline CDR1 is SQVTM and CDR2 is ANQGSEA. The DNA of the CDR3 is TGCAGCGTCGAACTGGGGTGGAGGCCAGATACGCAGTATCTT. Its protein is CSVELGWRPDTQYL.

This clonotype showed up just once. The J gene is TRBJ2-7, the V gene TRBV11-1; D possibly uses TRBD1 or TRBD2 (5 bases each). V was shortened by 1 base and J by 3 bases, with 16 bases between the two germline ends. CDR1 SGHAT and CDR2 FQDESV come from the germline V gene (reference sequence). The CDR3 contains 16 residues. The CDR3 reads CASSLGGTVRSYEQYF. The DNA for the CDR3 is TGTGCCAGCAGCTTAGGGGGGACCGTCAGGAGCTACGAGCAGTACTTC.

In its sample, this clonotype was seen many times. The CDR3 DNA reads as TGTGCCAGCAGTTTCCAGGCAGGGGGGACCTACGAGCAGTACTTC. Translation gives CASSFQAGGTYEQYF. The J gene is TRBJ2-7, the V gene TRBV6-6; D possibly corresponds to TRBD1 (7 bases). This CDR3 has 15 amino acids. V shed 4 bases and J shed 2 bases, with 15 bases lying between them. CDR1 and CDR2 from the germline V gene are MNHNY and SVGAGI (reference sequence).

As for this clonotype: A single base separates this from a much larger clone, so it may be a read error. The chain carries TRBV6-1 and TRBJ2-6; unclear D gene. Germline CDR1 and CDR2: MNHNS and SASEGT. The CDR3 contains 16 residues. Written as DNA, the CDR3 is TGTGTCTATCTCCTCCAAGGTCCCACTGGGGCCAACGTCCTGACTTTC. This encodes CVYLLQGPTGANVLTF.

Remarks on this clonotype: A much larger clonotype is one base distant, so this may be a read error. The chain is built from TRBV19 and TRBJ2-1; D remains unclear. The CDR3 runs 15 residues. Germline V lookup: CDR1 LNHDA, CDR2 SQIVND (reference sequence). The CDR3 reads CANSDLTPRVNEQFF. CDR3 nucleotide sequence: TGTGCCAATAGTGATTTAACCCCTAGGGTCAATGAGCAGTTCTTC.

This clonotype appeared many times. The chain combines TRBV6-1 with TRBJ2-7; D unresolved. Trimming shortened V by 5 bases and J by 0 bases, and 5 bases separated the two germline ends. The CDR3 has 12 amino acids. Per germline, CDR1 MNHNS and CDR2 SASEGT. The CDR3 nucleotides are TGTGCCAGCAGTAGCCTCTCCTACGAGCAGTACTTC. Translation: CASSSLSYEQYF.

This clonotype was recorded only once. Just one base apart from a much larger clone, this may be a read error. This chain uses TRBV6-1 with TRBJ1-1; tentative D call: TRBD1 (5 bases). Trimming cost V 7 bases and J 4 bases, with 22 bases left between them. CDR3 size: 16 residues. Per germline, CDR1 MNHNS and CDR2 SASEGT. CDR3 nucleotide sequence: TGTGCCAGCATCCCCTCAAGGCAGGGAGAGGGCACTGAAGCTTTCTTT. It encodes CASIPSRQGEGTEAFF.

At least ten counts were recorded for this clonotype. V gene TRBV4-2 combines with J gene TRBJ2-4, with D possibly TRBD1 on 6 matching bases. This CDR3 is built from 14 residues. V lost 0 bases and J lost 12, with 15 bases in between. Germline assignment: CDR1 LGHNA and CDR2 YNFKEQ. The CDR3 DNA reads as TGTGCCAGCAGCCAAGATGACAGGTTATCTAGTCAGTACTTC. It yields the protein CASSQDDRLSSQYF.

The chain employs TRBV10-3 and TRBJ1-1, with D possibly TRBD1 on 5 matching bases. This CDR3 spans 15 amino acids. Germline loops: CDR1 ENHRY, CDR2 SYGVKD. V gave up 6 bases and J gave up 6 bases, with 20 bases separating them. The CDR3 bases are TGTGCCATCAGCAATACGAAGGGGCAGCGCGCTGAAGCTTTCTTT. Translation: CAISNTKGQRAEAFF.

The chain employs TRBV12-3 or TRBV12-4 and TRBJ1-5; D gene uncertain. V lost 11 bases and J 3 bases, leaving 17 bases between the germline ends. The CDR3 totals 14 residues. CDR3 nucleotides: TGTGCCGGCGGACGTCTGGGCATCAATCAGCCCCAGCATTTT. This encodes CAGGRLGINQPQHF.

V and J are TRBV14 and TRBJ2-1; 9 bases map to TRBD2. This CDR3 has 16 residues. J lost 6 bases, V lost 3 bases, and 9 bases had no gene match. The germline V gene has CDR1 SGHDN and CDR2 FVKESK. The chain's CDR3 is CASSQPRLAEVNEQFF. The DNA of the CDR3 is TGTGCCAGCAGCCAGCCGCGACTAGCGGAGGTCAATGAGCAGTTCTTC.

On this clonotype itself: A read error may be the cause here, since a much bigger clone is one base away. V usage is TRBV6-1 and J usage is TRBJ2-7, with D possibly being TRBD2 (6 bases). CDR3 length: 13 residues. The V gene's germline CDR1 is MNHNS and CDR2 SASEGT. V lost 5 bases and J 3 bases, leaving 11 bases between the germline ends. This CDR3 is CASSTSWSYEQYF. DNA for the CDR3: TGTGCCAGCAGTACTAGCTGGAGCTACGAGCAGTACTTC.

Remarks on this clonotype: One end of the junction fails to match germline, which may point to a read error. The V call is TRBV11-2, the J call TRBJ2-7; D call uncertain. The CDR3 is made up of 13 amino acids. The germline V gene encodes CDR1 SGHAT and CDR2 FQNNGV. The CDR3 sequence is CANSLSVTSEQYF. CDR3 bases: TGTGCCAACAGCTTGTCAGTGACAAGCGAGCAGTACTTC.

Concerning this clonotype itself: A read error is likely, as this CDR3 ends without the conserved phenylalanine or tryptophan. The gene calls are TRBV30 and TRBJ2-7; TRBD2 agrees at 13 bases. The V and J ends lost 4 bases and 4 bases, in that order; junction bases with no gene match: 10. The CDR3 runs to 16 residues. Germline V gene data show CDR1 as GTSNPN and CDR2 as SVGIG (reference sequence). The CDR3 protein is CAWTKGGTSGIYEQYL. The CDR3, as DNA: TGTGCCTGGACAAAAGGTGGGACTAGCGGGATTTACGAGCAGTACCTC.

Comments on this clonotype: This may be a read error, as it is one base from a much larger clone. The V gene is TRBV6-6, the J gene TRBJ1-5; a possible D gene is TRBD1 (6 bases). The CDR3 sequence is 18 residues long. Germline assignment: CDR1 MNHNY and CDR2 SVGAGI (reference sequence). CDR3 nucleotide sequence: TGTGCCAGCAGTTACTCGAGGGGGGCAGGCCAGGTTAGTCAGCCCCGGCATTTT. Residues: CASSYSRGAGQVSQPRHF.

This clonotype has ten or more counts. The rearrangement joins TRBV6-5 to TRBJ2-5, with 8 bases aligning to TRBD2. Looked up from germline, CDR1 is MNHEY and CDR2 is SVGAGI. This CDR3 spans 16 amino acids. V dropped 6 bases and J dropped 4; count of bases not matched to a gene: 13. The CDR3 protein is CASSYPGREVRETQYF. CDR3 nucleotides: TGTGCCAGCAGCTACCCCGGGCGGGAGGTGAGAGAGACCCAGTACTTC.

The chain couples TRBV11-2 to TRBJ1-1; no firm D call. CDR1 and CDR2 from the germline V gene are SGHAT and FQNNGV. The length of the CDR3 is 15 residues. V was cut by 5 bases and J by 7 bases, with 20 bases left in between. The DNA of the CDR3 is TGTGCCAGCAGCCCTATGGTTGGAGGGCGAAGTGAAGCTTTCTTT. It codes for CASSPMVGGRSEAFF. The full variable domain, rest sourced from reference TRBV11-2 and TRBJ1-1, is EAGVAQSPRYKIIEKRQSVAFWCNPISGHATLYWYQQILGQGPKLLIQFQNNGVVDDSQLPKDRFSAERLKGVDSTLKIQPAKLEDSAVYLCASSPMVGGRSEAFFGQGTRLTVV.

This sequence joins TRBV5-1 and TRBJ2-3; D perhaps matches TRBD1 (5 bases). The germline V gene has CDR1 SGHRS and CDR2 YFSETQ. The V gene lost 7 bases and the J gene lost 2 bases, with 14 bases spanning the gap. The CDR3 consists of 14 residues. CDR3 residues: CASGSRANTDTQYF. The CDR3, as DNA: TGCGCCAGCGGCAGCAGGGCTAACACAGATACGCAGTATTTT.

In regard to this clonotype: This may arise from a read error, as a much more abundant clone is one base away. V gene TRBV4-3 combines with J gene TRBJ1-1; D not resolved. CDR1 LGHNA and CDR2 YSLEER come from the germline V gene. CDR3 size: 15 residues. V shed 0 bases and J shed 7 bases, with 15 bases lying between them. The CDR3: CASSQEPTSTGEAFF. The CDR3 bases are TGCGCCAGCAGCCAAGAGCCCACTTCCACGGGTGAAGCTTTCTTT.

V and J are TRBV11-2 and TRBJ2-6; TRBD1 aligns across 9 bases. The J segment lost 0 bases and the V segment lost 4 bases, leaving 10 bases of the junction unmatched. CDR3 length: 19 amino acids. Germline assignment: CDR1 SGHAT and CDR2 FQNNGV. CDR3 in amino acids: CASSSGQGHSPSGANVLTF. The DNA of the CDR3 is TGTGCCAGCAGCTCAGGACAGGGGCATTCTCCCTCTGGGGCCAACGTCCTGACTTTC. Filled out from reference TRBV11-2 and TRBJ2-6, the complete variable domain reads EAGVAQSPRYKIIEKRQSVAFWCNPISGHATLYWYQQILGQGPKLLIQFQNNGVVDDSQLPKDRFSAERLKGVDSTLKIQPAKLEDSAVYLCASSSGQGHSPSGANVLTFGAGSRLTVL.

The sample holds a few counts of this clonotype. The chain is built from TRBV5-1 and TRBJ2-3, with TRBD2 identical over 7 bases. Unmatched junction bases numbered 3, after V lost 2 bases and J lost 3 bases. The CDR3 totals 14 residues. CDR1 is SGHRS and CDR2 is YFSETQ in the germline V gene. The CDR3 DNA follows: TGCGCCAGCAGCTTCGGACTAGTGACAGATACGCAGTATTTT. Translating it yields CASSFGLVTDTQYF. The variable domain in full, completed from reference TRBV5-1 and TRBJ2-3, reads KAGVTQTPRYLIKTRGQQVTLSCSPISGHRSVSWYQQTPGQGLQFLFEYFSETQRNKGNFPGRFSGRQFSNSRSEMNVSTLELGDSALYLCASSFGLVTDTQYFGPGTRLTVL.

The chain carries TRBV28 and TRBJ2-7; maybe TRBD1 (6 bases). The germline V gene has CDR1 MDHEN and CDR2 SYDVKM. Trimming pared 7 bases from V and 5 bases from J, leaving 15 bases between. The CDR3 is 13 residues long. The CDR3 spells CASTNYRVNEQYF. The DNA of the CDR3 is TGTGCCAGCACTAACTACAGGGTGAACGAGCAGTACTTC.